One sample yielded the 26 T cell receptor beta chains listed below, sequenced in a study of low-dose radiotherapy and immunotherapy resistance in tumors. Time point described: before trial treatment. Gene-specific TRAV and TRBV primers were used for first-strand cDNA, covering alpha and beta chains. TCRs were put through approximately 21 PCR cycles of amplification with Phusion. A constant-region primer and the V-primer adapter served as the primer pair. TCRdb re-called the reads through MiXCR, storing one row per CDR3 protein. The sample shows approximately 70,000 distinct CDR3 sequences, less than 35% of them seen only once. This material consisted of PBMCs, taken before treatment. The origin of the receptors is a female donor with ovarian cancer.

This clonotype showed up many times. This chain connects TRBV30 to TRBJ1-1; no firm D call. The CDR3 consists of 13 residues. Trimming removed 4 bases at V and 8 bases at J, with 17 bases between. Germline values: CDR1 GTSNPN, CDR2 SVGIG (reference sequence). CDR3 sequence reads: CAWKPSRPAEAFF. In DNA, the CDR3 is TGTGCCTGGAAACCGTCGCGTCCTGCCGAAGCTTTCTTT.

The rearrangement joins TRBV28 to TRBJ1-1; D is ambiguous. The CDR3 has 13 residues. V was cut by 3 bases and J by 8 bases, with 13 bases left in between. CDR1 and CDR2 from the germline V gene are MDHEN and SYDVKM. CDR3 DNA sequence: TGTGCCAGCAGTTTGACGCGGCGGCAGGAAGCTTTCTTT. Protein product: CASSLTRRQEAFF.

There are many counts of this clonotype. The gene calls are TRBV20-1 and TRBJ2-1; tentative D call: TRBD2 (7 bases). Between the trimmed V and J ends, which lost 3 bases and 4 bases, there was a span of 16 bases. The CDR3 totals 15 residues. Germline-derived CDR1 and CDR2 are DFQATT and SNEGSKA (reference sequence). The CDR3 DNA reads as TGCAGTGCTAGGGGGGGGGGGGCCGCGTACAATGAGCAGTTCTTC. Protein: CSARGGGAAYNEQFF.

The CDR3 DNA follows: TGTGCCAGCAGTGATCGGGACCCCATCTATGGCTACACCTTC. It codes for CASSDRDPIYGYTF. The gene calls are TRBV13 and TRBJ1-2; possibly TRBD1 for D (5 bases). The germline V gene has CDR1 PRHDT and CDR2 FYEKMQ (reference sequence). The CDR3 has 14 amino acids. V lost 6 bases and J lost 4, with 15 bases in between.

This clonotype was counted a few times. The V call is TRBV19, the J call TRBJ2-3, with TRBD2 matching over 11 bases. The CDR3 contains 15 residues. The V gene's germline CDR1 is LNHDA and CDR2 SQIVND (reference sequence). Trimming took 6 bases from V and 0 from J; bases not matched to a gene: 2. The CDR3 reads CASRRTSGSTDTQYF. The CDR3 DNA sequence: TGTGCCAGTAGAAGGACTAGCGGGAGCACAGATACGCAGTATTTT.

This clonotype has at least ten counts. The chain couples TRBV6-1 to TRBJ2-1; TRBD2 matches 8 bases. This CDR3 contains 15 residues. The V gene end was trimmed by 3 bases and the J gene end by 7 bases; junction bases not matched to a gene: 8. Germline-derived CDR1 and CDR2 are MNHNS and SASEGT. The DNA for the CDR3 is TGTGCCAGCAGTGAGGTCGGGAGGGCCAAGAATGAGCAGTTCTTC. Translating gives CASSEVGRAKNEQFF.

This clonotype was detected ten times or more. The chain combines TRBV24-1 with TRBJ2-3; 14 positions match TRBD2. The CDR3 consists of 17 residues. V lost 3 bases to trimming and J lost 4 bases; unmatched junction nucleotides: 5. Per germline, CDR1 KGHDR and CDR2 SFDVKD. The CDR3 loop is CATSDRGTSGRADTQYF. CDR3 coding DNA: TGTGCCACCAGTGATCGCGGGACTAGCGGGAGAGCAGATACGCAGTATTTT.

This clonotype has at least ten counts. The rearrangement uses TRBV30 and TRBJ2-7; no clear D. CDR1 is GTSNPN, CDR2 SVGIG, per germline (reference sequence). This CDR3 region has 16 residues. Trimming cost V 0 bases and J 1 base, with 16 bases left between them. In DNA form, the CDR3 reads TGTGCCTGGAGTGTCTGGGCGGCAGCCAATTCCTACGAGCAGTACTTC. It specifies CAWSVWAAANSYEQYF. Full variable domain (remainder filled in from reference TRBV30 and TRBJ2-7): SQTIHQWPATLVQPVGSPLSLECTVEGTSNPNLYWYRQAAGRGLQLLFYSVGIGQISSEVPQNLSASRPQDRQFILSSKKLLLSDSGFYLCAWSVWAAANSYEQYFGPGTRLTVT.

In its sample, this clonotype was seen many times. J is TRBJ2-5 and V is TRBV12-3 or TRBV12-4; D may be TRBD1 (5 bases). The CDR3 extends over 14 amino acids. V lost 5 bases, J lost 2 bases, and 12 bases lay in between. The CDR3 DNA reads as TGTGCCAGCAGTAGGAACAGGCTGCAAGAGACCCAGTACTTC. This sequence encodes CASSRNRLQETQYF.

This clonotype came up many times. The chain carries TRBV6-2 or TRBV6-3 and TRBJ1-1, with D hard to call. Germline V CDR1 and CDR2: MNHEY, SVGEGT. Trimming pared 4 bases from V and 6 bases from J, leaving 9 bases between. The CDR3 has 12 residues. Here the CDR3 reads CASSFRSAEAFF. CDR3 coding DNA: TGTGCCAGCAGTTTCCGGTCGGCTGAAGCTTTCTTT.

Details on this clonotype: With a far larger clone one base away, a read error is the likely cause. This chain joins TRBV29-1 and TRBJ2-7, with TRBD2 matching 14 bases. The length of the CDR3 is 14 residues. Trimming removed 7 bases from V and 7 bases from J; junction bases left unmatched: 9. The germline V gene encodes CDR1 SQVTM and CDR2 ANQGSEA. CDR3 amino acids: CSARLAGGGNEQYF. Here the CDR3 DNA reads TGCAGCGCCAGACTAGCGGGAGGGGGGAATGAGCAGTACTTC.

The chain employs TRBV3-1 and TRBJ1-3; TRBD1 matches at 8 bases. The V segment lost 4 bases and the J segment 0 bases; nucleotides outside the gene matches: 5. Looked up from germline, CDR1 is LGHDT and CDR2 is YNNKEL (reference sequence). The CDR3 covers 16 residues. DNA for the CDR3: TGTGCCAGCAGCCTCCGGACAGGGAGCTCTGGAAACACCATATATTTT. Translating it yields CASSLRTGSSGNTIYF.

This clonotype was observed at least ten times. The rearrangement uses TRBV7-2 and TRBJ2-1; D remains ambiguous. Between the trimmed V and J ends, which lost 2 bases and 5 bases, there was a span of 7 bases. The germline gives CDR1 SGHTA, CDR2 FQGNSA. The CDR3 covers 13 residues. The CDR3 coding sequence is TGTGCCAGCAGCTTAACGTGGGACAATGAGCAGTTCTTC. Its protein product is CASSLTWDNEQFF.

On this clonotype itself: A far larger clone is one base from this, pointing to a likely read error. The rearrangement uses TRBV5-1 and TRBJ2-5; D unclear. The J call may not be correct, given that the DNA end is closer to TRBJ2-7. This CDR3 region has 13 residues. Germline V lookup: CDR1 SGHRS, CDR2 YFSETQ. Here the CDR3 reads CACSPALPIEQYF. CDR3 DNA: TGCGCCTGCAGCCCAGCACTCCCTATCGAGCAGTACTTC.

Concerning this clonotype: A far larger clone is off by one base, so a read error is likely. The chain carries TRBV6-2 or TRBV6-3 and TRBJ2-5; D is uncertain. The ends were cut back, 2 bases at V and 11 bases at J, with 9 bases in the middle. The germline CDR1 and CDR2 sequences are MNHEY and SVGEGT. The CDR3 sequence is 11 residues long. CDR3 in amino acids: CASSYGIEQYF. DNA of the CDR3: TGTGCCAGCAGTTACGGGATTGAGCAGTACTTC.

This clonotype was detected ten times or more. The genes are TRBV29-1 and TRBJ2-5; TRBD1 or TRBD2 may be the D gene (5 bases each). The CDR3 is 14 amino acids. Trimming stripped 5 bases from V and 5 bases from J, with 18 bases between. Germline values: CDR1 SQVTM, CDR2 ANQGSEA. This CDR3 reads CSVPIGGSWETQYF. The DNA for the CDR3 is TGCAGCGTTCCCATTGGGGGATCGTGGGAGACCCAGTACTTC. Using reference TRBV29-1 and TRBJ2-5 for the parts outside the CDR3, the full variable domain is SAVISQKPSRDICQRGTSLTIQCQVDSQVTMMFWYRQQPGQSLTLIATANQGSEATYESGFVIDKFPISRPNLTFSTLTVSNMSPEDSSIYLCSVPIGGSWETQYFGPGTRLLVL.

A word on this clonotype: A read error likely explains this, since a far larger clone differs by one base. The chain recombines TRBV6-5 with TRBJ2-7, with D hard to call. CDR1 is MNHEY, CDR2 SVGAGI, per germline. This CDR3 region has 13 residues. Trimming took off 3 bases at V and 6 bases at J, with 12 bases between the two ends. The CDR3 protein is CASSYLGRTEQYF. For the CDR3, the DNA is TGTGCCAGCAGTTATCTTGGCAGAACCGAGCAGTACTTC.

The J gene is TRBJ1-1, the V gene TRBV7-8; weak D call: TRBD1 (5 bases). V lost 7 bases, J lost 6 bases, and 24 bases lay in between. Germline CDR1 is SGHVS and CDR2 is FQNEAQ. This CDR3 spans 16 amino acids. The CDR3 DNA is TGTGCCAGCACCCCACCTAGGGGCGCCTTGGTCCCTGAAGCTTTCTTT. Translation: CASTPPRGALVPEAFF.

There are many counts of this clonotype. This chain links TRBV5-1 with TRBJ2-3; possibly TRBD2 for D (6 bases). Trimming pared 4 bases from V and 6 bases from J, leaving 15 bases between. The germline V gene has CDR1 SGHRS and CDR2 YFSETQ. The CDR3 has 14 amino acids. The CDR3 is CASSRDLGRDTQYF. CDR3 nucleotide sequence: TGCGCCAGCAGCCGGGACTTGGGTAGGGATACGCAGTATTTT.

This clonotype was counted a few times. The chain couples TRBV12-3 or TRBV12-4 to TRBJ2-4; perhaps TRBD2 as D (6 bases). The ends were cut back, 0 bases at V and 9 bases at J, with 9 bases in the middle. The CDR3 is 13 amino acids. The CDR3 bases are TGTGCCAGCAGTTTAGCGGGAGGAGGCATTCAGTACTTC. Protein sequence: CASSLAGGGIQYF.

Of note for this clonotype: This sequence is one base from a far larger clone and is likely a read error. The chain uses TRBV10-3 and TRBJ2-7; 10 nucleotides line up with TRBD1. This CDR3 has 15 amino acids. J lost 3 bases, V lost 5 bases, and 7 bases had no gene match. Germline CDR1 and CDR2: ENHRY and SYGVKD. In DNA, the CDR3 is TGTGCCATCAGTCCGGACAGGGGGAATCTCTACGAGCAGTACTTC. Its translation: CAISPDRGNLYEQYF.

The V and J genes are TRBV30 and TRBJ2-1, with D hard to call. Per germline, CDR1 GTSNPN and CDR2 SVGIG (reference sequence). This CDR3 contains 12 residues. V was trimmed by 2 bases and J by 8 bases, leaving 10 bases between them. CDR3 nucleotide sequence: TGTGCCTGGAGTATGTCTGGTTATGAGCAGTTCTTC. Translated, it gives CAWSMSGYEQFF.

V usage is TRBV28 and J usage is TRBJ2-3; TRBD1 is a possible D gene (6 bases). CDR3 length: 17 amino acids. The V gene lost 0 bases and the J gene lost 4 bases, with 17 bases spanning the gap. CDR1 is MDHEN and CDR2 is SYDVKM in the germline V gene. Here the CDR3 DNA reads TGTGCCAGCAGTTTATGGGGACGAGGGGGTGGTGCAGATACGCAGTATTTT. The encoded protein is CASSLWGRGGGADTQYF.

The chain joins TRBV28 to TRBJ1-5, with D maybe TRBD1 (5 bases). Germline-derived CDR1 and CDR2 are MDHEN and SYDVKM. The CDR3 has 13 amino acids. V gave up 4 bases and J gave up 6 bases, with 10 bases separating them. CDR3 residues: CASSWRGGQPQHF. The CDR3 region has the DNA TGTGCCAGCAGTTGGAGGGGCGGTCAGCCCCAGCATTTT. Together with reference TRBV28 and TRBJ1-5, the CDR3 gives the full variable domain: DVKVTQSSRYLVKRTGEKVFLECVQDMDHENMFWYRQDPGLGLRLIYFSYDVKMKEKGDIPEGYSVSREKKERFSLILESASTNQTSMYLCASSWRGGQPQHFGDGTRLSIL.

The chain carries TRBV5-5 and TRBJ2-1, with 8 positions matching TRBD2. Germline trimming cut 0 bases from V and 6 bases from J; bases unmatched to any gene: 5. This CDR3 is built from 15 residues. Germline V lookup: CDR1 SGHKS, CDR2 YYEKEE (reference sequence). The CDR3 protein is CASSLEGLGINEQFF. The DNA of the CDR3 is TGTGCCAGCAGCTTGGAGGGACTAGGGATCAATGAGCAGTTCTTC.

The chain employs TRBV19 and TRBJ2-7, with 14 bases matching TRBD2. V lost 3 bases and J lost 0; bases outside the gene matches: 4. CDR3 length: 17 residues. Germline lookup yields CDR1 LNHDA and CDR2 SQIVND (reference sequence). The CDR3 spells CASSMGGTSGSSYEQYF. The CDR3, as DNA: TGTGCCAGTAGTATGGGCGGGACTAGCGGGAGCTCCTACGAGCAGTACTTC. The full variable domain, in which reference TRBV19 and TRBJ2-7 provide the parts outside the CDR3, is DGGITQSPKYLFRKEGQNVTLSCEQNLNHDAMYWYRQDPGQGLRLIYYSQIVNDFQKGDIAEGYSVSREKKESFPLTVTSAQKNPTAFYLCASSMGGTSGSSYEQYFGPGTRLTVT.